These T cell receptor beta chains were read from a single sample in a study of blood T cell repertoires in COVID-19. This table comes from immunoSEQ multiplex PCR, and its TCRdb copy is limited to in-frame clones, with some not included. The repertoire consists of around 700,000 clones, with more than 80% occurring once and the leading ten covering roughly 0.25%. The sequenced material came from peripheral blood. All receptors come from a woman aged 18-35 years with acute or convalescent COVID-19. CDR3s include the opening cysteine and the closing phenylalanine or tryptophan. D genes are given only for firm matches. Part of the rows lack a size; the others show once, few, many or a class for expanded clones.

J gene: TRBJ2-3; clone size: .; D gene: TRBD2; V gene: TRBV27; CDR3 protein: CASSPLAGGGTDTQYF; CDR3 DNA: TGTGCCAGCAGTCCACTAGCGGGGGGAGGAACAGATACGCAGTATTTT
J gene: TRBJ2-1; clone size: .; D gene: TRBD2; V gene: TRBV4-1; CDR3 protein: CASSQDPSGSSYNEQFF; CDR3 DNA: TGCGCCAGCAGCCAAGATCCTAGCGGCAGCTCCTACAATGAGCAGTTCTTC
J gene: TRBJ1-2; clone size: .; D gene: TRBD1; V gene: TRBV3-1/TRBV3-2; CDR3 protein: CASSQENRGRGYTF; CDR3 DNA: TGTGCCAGCAGCCAAGAGAACAGGGGGAGAGGCTACACCTTC
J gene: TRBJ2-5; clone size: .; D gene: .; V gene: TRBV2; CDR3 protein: CATRGLETQYF; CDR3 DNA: TGTGCCACCCGAGGGTTGGAGACCCAGTACTTC
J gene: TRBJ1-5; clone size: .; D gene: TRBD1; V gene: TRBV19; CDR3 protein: CASSIVATGGNQPQHF; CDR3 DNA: TGTGCCAGTAGTATAGTCGCGACAGGGGGCAATCAGCCCCAGCATTTT
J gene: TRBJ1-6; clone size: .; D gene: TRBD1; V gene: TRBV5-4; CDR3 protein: CASSFRQGYNSPLHF; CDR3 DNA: TGTGCCAGCAGCTTCAGACAGGGTTATAATTCACCCCTCCACTTT
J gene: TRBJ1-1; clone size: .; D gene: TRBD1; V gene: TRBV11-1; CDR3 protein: CASSYTGAGDTEAFF; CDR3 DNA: TGTGCCAGCAGCTACACAGGGGCAGGGGACACTGAAGCTTTCTTT
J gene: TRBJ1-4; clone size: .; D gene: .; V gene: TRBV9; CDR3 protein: CASSVDRGGGEKLFF; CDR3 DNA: TGTGCCAGCAGCGTAGATCGGGGAGGGGGAGAAAAACTGTTTTTT
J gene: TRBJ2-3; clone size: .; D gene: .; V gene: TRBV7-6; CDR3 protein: CASSLASQGSDTQYF; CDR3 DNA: TGTGCCAGCAGCTTAGCGAGCCAGGGGTCAGATACGCAGTATTTT
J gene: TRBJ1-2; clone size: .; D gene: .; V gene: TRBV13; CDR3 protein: CASSLVSTRGEGYTF; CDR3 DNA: TGTGCCAGCAGCTTAGTTTCAACCAGGGGTGAAGGCTACACCTTC
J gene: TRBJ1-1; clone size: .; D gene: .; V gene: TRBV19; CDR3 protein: CASGSGGTEAFF; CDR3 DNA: TGTGCCAGTGGGAGTGGTGGCACTGAAGCTTTCTTT
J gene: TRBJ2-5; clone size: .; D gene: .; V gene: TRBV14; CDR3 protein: CASSLGGGETQYF; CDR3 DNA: TGTGCCAGCAGCCTAGGGGGAGGGGAGACCCAGTACTTC
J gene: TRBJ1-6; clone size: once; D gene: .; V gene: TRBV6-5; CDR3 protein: CASSHKKLGNSPLHF; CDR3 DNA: TGTGCCAGCAGCCACAAAAAACTCGGGAATTCACCCCTCCACTTT
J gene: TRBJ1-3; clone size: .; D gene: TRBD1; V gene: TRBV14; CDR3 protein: CASSQHRGLSGNTIYF; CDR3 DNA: TGTGCCAGCAGCCAGCACAGGGGGCTGAGTGGAAACACCATATATTTT
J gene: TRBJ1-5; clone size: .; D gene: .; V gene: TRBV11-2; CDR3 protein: CASSLDRWESGNQPQHF; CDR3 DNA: TGTGCCAGCAGCTTAGATCGATGGGAGTCGGGCAATCAGCCCCAGCATTTT
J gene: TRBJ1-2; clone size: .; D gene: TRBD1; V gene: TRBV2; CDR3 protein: CASRGFDRDRVYGYTF; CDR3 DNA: TGTGCCAGCAGGGGATTCGACCGGGACAGGGTCTATGGCTACACCTTC
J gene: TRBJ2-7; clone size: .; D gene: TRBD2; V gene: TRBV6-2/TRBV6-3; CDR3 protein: CASSYSTSGGQIYEQYF; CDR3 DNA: TGTGCCAGCAGTTACTCGACAAGCGGGGGCCAGATCTACGAGCAGTACTTC
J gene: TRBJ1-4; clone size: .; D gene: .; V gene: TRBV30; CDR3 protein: CAWSQGNEKLFF; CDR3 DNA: TGTGCCTGGAGTCAGGGGAATGAAAAACTGTTTTTT
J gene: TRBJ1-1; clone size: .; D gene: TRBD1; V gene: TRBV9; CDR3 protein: CASSVGGTGSPEAFF; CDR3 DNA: TGTGCCAGCAGCGTAGGGGGGACAGGGTCCCCTGAAGCTTTCTTT
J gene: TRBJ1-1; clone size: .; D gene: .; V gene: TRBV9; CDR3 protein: CASRSPGHLNTEAFF; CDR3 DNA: TGTGCCAGCAGGTCCCCAGGACACCTTAACACTGAAGCTTTCTTT
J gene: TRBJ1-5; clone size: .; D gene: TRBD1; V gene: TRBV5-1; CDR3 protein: CASSLGDRVFGDQPQHF; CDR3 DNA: TGCGCCAGCAGCTTGGGTGACAGGGTCTTCGGCGATCAGCCCCAGCATTTT
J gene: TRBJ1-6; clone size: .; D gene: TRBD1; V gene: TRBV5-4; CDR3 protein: CASSWGTGLSPLHF; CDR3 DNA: TGTGCCAGCAGCTGGGGGACAGGCCTATCACCCCTCCACTTT
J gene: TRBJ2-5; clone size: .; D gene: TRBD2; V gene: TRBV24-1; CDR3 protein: CATSPPAGGQETQYF; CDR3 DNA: TGTGCCACCTCCCCCCCCGCGGGAGGACAAGAGACCCAGTACTTC
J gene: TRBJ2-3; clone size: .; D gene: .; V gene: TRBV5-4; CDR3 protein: CASSFSKPGLGVDTQYF; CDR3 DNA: TGTGCCAGCAGCTTTTCCAAGCCGGGACTCGGGGTAGATACGCAGTATTTT
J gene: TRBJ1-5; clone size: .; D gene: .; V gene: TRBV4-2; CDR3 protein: CASSQGTGEPQHF; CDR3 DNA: TGTGCCAGCAGCCAAGGGACGGGGGAGCCCCAGCATTTT
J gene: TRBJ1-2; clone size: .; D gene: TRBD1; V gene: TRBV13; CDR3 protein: CASSAGQGRRRSYGYTF; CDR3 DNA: TGTGCCAGCAGCGCTGGACAGGGAAGGCGACGGTCCTATGGCTACACCTTC
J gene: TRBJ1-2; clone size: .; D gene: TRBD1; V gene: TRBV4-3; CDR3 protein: CASSHRTGGPYGYTF; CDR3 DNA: TGCGCCAGCAGCCATAGGACAGGGGGGCCCTATGGCTACACCTTC
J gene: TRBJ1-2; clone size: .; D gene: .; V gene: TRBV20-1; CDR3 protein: CSARGLNRHHF; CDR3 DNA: TGCAGTGCCAGGGGATTGAACAGGCACCACTTC
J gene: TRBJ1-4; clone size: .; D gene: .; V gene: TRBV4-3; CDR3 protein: CASSQERGLYEKLFF; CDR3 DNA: TGCGCCAGCAGCCAAGAACGTGGGCTCTATGAAAAACTGTTTTTT
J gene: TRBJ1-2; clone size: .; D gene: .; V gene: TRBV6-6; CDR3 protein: CASRTERTSGYTF; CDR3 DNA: TGTGCCAGCAGGACAGAACGGACGAGTGGCTACACCTTC
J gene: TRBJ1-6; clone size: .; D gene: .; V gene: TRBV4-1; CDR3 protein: CASSQESQGNNSPLHF; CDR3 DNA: TGCGCCAGCAGCCAAGAGAGCCAGGGCAATAATTCACCCCTCCACTTT
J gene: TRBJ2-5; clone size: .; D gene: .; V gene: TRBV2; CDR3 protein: CASSPRLVYGLETQYF; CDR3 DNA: TGTGCCAGCAGTCCCAGACTTGTTTATGGATTAGAGACCCAGTACTTC
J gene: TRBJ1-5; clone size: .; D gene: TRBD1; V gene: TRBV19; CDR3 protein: CASSITGAQHF; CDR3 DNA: TGTGCCAGTAGTATAACAGGGGCCCAGCATTTT
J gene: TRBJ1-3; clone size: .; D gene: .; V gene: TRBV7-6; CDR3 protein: CASSPGVSGNTIYF; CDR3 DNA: TGTGCCAGCAGCCCGGGGGTTTCTGGAAACACCATATATTTT
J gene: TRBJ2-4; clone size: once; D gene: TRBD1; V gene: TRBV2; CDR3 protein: CASRETGGVPLAKNIQYF; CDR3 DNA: TGTGCCAGCAGGGAGACAGGGGGGGTCCCGTTAGCCAAAAACATTCAGTACTTC
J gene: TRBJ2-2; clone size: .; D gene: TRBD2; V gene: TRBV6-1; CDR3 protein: CASSGGLAGGRRTGELFF; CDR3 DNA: TGTGCCAGCAGTGGAGGACTAGCGGGGGGGCGGCGTACCGGGGAGCTGTTTTTT
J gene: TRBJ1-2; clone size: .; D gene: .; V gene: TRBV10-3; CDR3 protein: CAISDIPTGWYGYTF; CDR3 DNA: TGTGCCATCAGTGACATACCTACAGGGTGGTATGGCTACACCTTC
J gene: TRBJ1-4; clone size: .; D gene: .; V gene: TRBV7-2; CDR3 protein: CASSLGPGSVEKLFF; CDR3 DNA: TGTGCCAGCAGCTTAGGCCCAGGGTCAGTAGAAAAACTGTTTTTT
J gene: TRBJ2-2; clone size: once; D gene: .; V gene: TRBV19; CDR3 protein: CASSVQGRGTGELFF; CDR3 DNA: TGTGCCAGTAGTGTTCAGGGAAGGGGGACCGGGGAGCTGTTTTTT
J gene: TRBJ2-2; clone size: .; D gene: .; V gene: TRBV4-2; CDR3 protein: CASSQDISNTGELFF; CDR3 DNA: TGTGCCAGCAGCCAAGATATTTCCAACACCGGGGAGCTGTTTTTT
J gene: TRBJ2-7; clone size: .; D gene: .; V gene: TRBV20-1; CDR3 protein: CSAIRDYEQYF; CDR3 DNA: TGCAGTGCTATCCGGGACTACGAGCAGTACTTC
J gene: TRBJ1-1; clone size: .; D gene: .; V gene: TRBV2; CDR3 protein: CASRGLGRTEAFF; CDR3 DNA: TGTGCCAGCAGGGGCCTCGGGAGGACTGAAGCTTTCTTT
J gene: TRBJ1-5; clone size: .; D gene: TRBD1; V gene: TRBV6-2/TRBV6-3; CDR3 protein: CASSTTGDNQPQHF; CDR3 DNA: TGTGCCAGCAGTACTACAGGGGACAATCAGCCCCAGCATTTT
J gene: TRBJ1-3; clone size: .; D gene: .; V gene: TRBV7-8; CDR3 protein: CASSLAYGSGNTIYF; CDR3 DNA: TGTGCCAGCAGCTTAGCCTACGGGTCTGGAAACACCATATATTTT
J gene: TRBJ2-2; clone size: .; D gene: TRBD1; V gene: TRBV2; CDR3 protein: CASSSGQGRELFF; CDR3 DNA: TGTGCCAGCAGTTCCGGACAGGGAAGGGAGCTGTTTTTT
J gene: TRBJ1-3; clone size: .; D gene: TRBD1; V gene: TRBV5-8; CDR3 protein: CASSRTGAGNTIYF; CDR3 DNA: TGTGCCAGCAGCCGCACAGGGGCTGGAAACACCATATATTTT
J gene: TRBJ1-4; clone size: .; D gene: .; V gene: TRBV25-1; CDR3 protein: CASSELQNNEKLFF; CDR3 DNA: TGTGCCAGCAGTGAACTACAGAATAATGAAAAACTGTTTTTT
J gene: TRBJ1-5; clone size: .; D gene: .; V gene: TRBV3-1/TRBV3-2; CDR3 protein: CASSQGQINQPQHF; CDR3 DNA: TGTGCCAGCAGCCAAGGACAGATCAATCAGCCCCAGCATTTT